A selection of T cell receptor delta chains follows, all from one sample in a study of gammadelta T cells in human blood. TCRdb re-analyzed the RT-PCR reads via CATT. The data contain 450 to 600 delta-chain clones, about 45% of them seen just once; the ten biggest clones take up around 50%. Sequenced material: Vgamma9Vdelta2 gamma-delta T cells from adult blood. These receptors were taken from a human donor. CDR3s include the opening cysteine and the closing phenylalanine or tryptophan. The D gene is left open where the match is weak.

length | D | V | CDR3
20 | TRDD3 | TRDV2 | CACDTLSLGDTERNTDKLIF
15 | NA | TRDV2 | CACDNLIGDTDKLIF
19 | TRDD3 | TRDV2 | CACDPILLLGDTRTDKLIF
15 | NA | TRDV2 | CACDAVSNPTGKLIF
19 | TRDD3 | TRDV2 | CACDPILVLGDTRTDKLIF
22 | TRDD3 | TRDV2 | CACDTGYGGYASPSWDTRQMFF
14 | NA | TRDV2 | CACDFLGNTDKLIF